The next 15 T cell receptor beta chains were all read from a single sample in a study of blood T cell repertoires in COVID-19. The protocol was immunoSEQ multiplex PCR, while the TCRdb copy is restricted to in-frame clones and leaves out a portion. The data contain 200,000 to 300,000 clones, 86% of them seen just once; the ten biggest clones take up around 10%. Sequenced input: peripheral blood. These receptors all come from a man aged 35 to 55 who had recovered from COVID-19.

The chain couples TRBV5-6 to TRBJ1-3, with D unclear. Germline-derived CDR1 and CDR2 are SGHDT and YYEEEE. Trimming stripped 1 base from V and 0 bases from J, with 8 bases between. The CDR3 has 15 amino acids. The CDR3: CASSLYFFSGNTIYF. CDR3 DNA sequence: TGTGCCAGCAGCTTGTACTTTTTCTCTGGAAACACCATATATTTT.

This rearrangement joins TRBV11-2 to TRBJ2-3, with D uncertain. V lost 5 bases, J lost 0 bases, and 15 bases lay in between. This CDR3 comprises 16 residues. Germline-derived CDR1 and CDR2 are SGHAT and FQNNGV. The CDR3 loop is CASSLGPKTSTDTQYF. In DNA form, the CDR3 reads TGTGCCAGCAGCCTAGGTCCAAAAACTAGCACAGATACGCAGTATTTT.

CDR3 residues: CASSLVAQGAGVDTQYF. Here the CDR3 DNA reads TGTGCCAGCAGCTTAGTTGCACAGGGGGCAGGTGTAGATACGCAGTATTTT. This chain uses TRBV7-2 with TRBJ2-3; 9 nucleotides align to TRBD1. Trimming cost V 1 base and J 5 bases; bases outside gene matches: 10. This CDR3 is 17 amino acids long. Germline loops: CDR1 SGHTA, CDR2 FQGNSA.

V gene TRBV9 combines with J gene TRBJ2-3; maybe TRBD2 (6 bases). The CDR3 has 16 residues. V was shortened by 0 bases and J by 1 base, with 12 bases between the two germline ends. CDR1 is SGDLS, CDR2 YYNGEE, per germline. The chain's CDR3 is CASSVELRGGTDTQYF. CDR3 DNA sequence: TGTGCCAGCAGCGTAGAATTGCGGGGTGGCACAGATACGCAGTATTTT.

This rearrangement joins TRBV9 to TRBJ2-7, with 11 bases that match TRBD2. The J segment lost 2 bases and the V segment lost 0 bases, leaving 4 bases of the junction unmatched. The CDR3 runs to 16 residues. Germline V gene lookup returns CDR1 SGDLS and CDR2 YYNGEE. The DNA for the CDR3 is TGTGCCAGCAGCGTAGGGACTAGCGGGCCCCCCTACGAGCAGTACTTC. It encodes CASSVGTSGPPYEQYF.

This clone has just a few counts. This sequence joins TRBV20-1 and TRBJ1-1; D remains unclear. Germline assignment: CDR1 DFQATT and CDR2 SNEGSKA (reference sequence). The CDR3 is made up of 11 amino acids. Trimming pared 3 bases from V and 5 bases from J, leaving 7 bases between. The CDR3 DNA reads TGCAGTGCTAGTTTCCCGACTGAAGCTTTCTTT. Translating it yields CSASFPTEAFF.

The genes are TRBV19 and TRBJ2-3; D uncertain. Per germline, CDR1 LNHDA and CDR2 SQIVND (reference sequence). The CDR3 runs to 14 residues. Between the trimmed V and J ends, which lost 9 bases and 5 bases, there was a span of 18 bases. The CDR3 loop reads CASGTTPAGDTQYF. The CDR3 nucleotides read TGTGCCAGCGGAACTACCCCCGCCGGAGATACGCAGTATTTT.

The chain carries TRBV4-3 and TRBJ2-1; 7 positions agree with TRBD2. Trimming cost V 1 base and J 6 bases; bases outside gene matches: 3. Germline CDR1 is LGHNA and CDR2 is YSLEER. There are 14 residues in the CDR3. The CDR3 here is CASSQGLAANEQFF. The CDR3 DNA sequence: TGCGCCAGCAGCCAAGGGCTAGCGGCCAATGAGCAGTTCTTC.

The CDR3 protein is CASGLVAFQLKTEAFF. The DNA of the CDR3 is TGTGCTAGTGGTTTGGTAGCGTTTCAACTAAAGACTGAAGCTTTCTTT. This chain connects TRBV12-5 to TRBJ1-1, with no clear D. The CDR3 totals 16 residues. V was cut by 0 bases and J by 5 bases, with 16 bases left in between. CDR1 and CDR2 (germline): LGHNT, FRNRAP.

V is TRBV9 and J is TRBJ2-7; 7 nucleotides align to TRBD1. Trimming removed 4 bases from V and 7 bases from J; junction bases left unmatched: 11. The CDR3 length is 14 residues. CDR1 is SGDLS and CDR2 is YYNGEE in the germline V gene. Written as DNA, the CDR3 is TGTGCCAGCAGCCCTCAGACAGGGATAGGGGAGCAGTACTTC. It is translated as CASSPQTGIGEQYF.

This CDR3 reads CAWNRGRAYNEQFF. DNA for the CDR3: TGTGCCTGGAACCGCGGGAGGGCCTACAATGAGCAGTTCTTC. The V call is TRBV30, the J call TRBJ2-1; 9 nucleotides match TRBD2. The V and J ends lost 4 bases and 2 bases, in that order; junction bases with no gene match: 3. Per the germline V gene, CDR1 is GTSNPN and CDR2 is SVGIG (reference sequence). This CDR3 spans 14 amino acids.

The V and J genes are TRBV7-9 and TRBJ2-1, with 13 bases matching TRBD2. The CDR3 spans 17 residues. V was pared by 8 bases and J by 9 bases, with 16 bases of the junction left unmatched. CDR1 SEHNR and CDR2 FQNEAQ come from the germline V gene (reference sequence). The CDR3 here is CASATGTSGIFHSEQFF. CDR3 in DNA: TGTGCCAGCGCAACCGGGACTAGCGGGATATTTCATAGTGAGCAGTTCTTC.

V gene TRBV10-3 combines with J gene TRBJ2-3; D perhaps matches TRBD1 (5 bases). This CDR3 is built from 14 residues. The germline V and J ends were trimmed by 2 bases and 2 bases, with 8 bases remaining between them. Germline V gene sequence: CDR1 ENHRY, CDR2 SYGVKD. The DNA for the CDR3 is TGTGCCATCAGTGAGCGACAGAACACAGATACGCAGTATTTT. Amino acids: CAISERQNTDTQYF.

J is TRBJ2-5 and V is TRBV2; TRBD2 matches 9 bases. There are 12 residues in the CDR3. The V gene end was trimmed by 6 bases and the J gene end by 5 bases; junction bases not matched to a gene: 1. Germline assignment: CDR1 SNHLY and CDR2 FYNNEI. DNA for the CDR3: TGTGCCAGCAGGCGGGAGGGGGAGACCCAGTACTTC. Its protein is CASRREGETQYF. The full variable domain, its missing parts supplied by reference TRBV2 and TRBJ2-5, is EPEVTQTPSHQVTQMGQEVILRCVPISNHLYFYWYRQILGQKVEFLVSFYNNEISEKSEIFDDQFSVERPDGSNFTLKIRSTKLEDSAMYFCASRREGETQYFGPGTRLLVL.

This clone was seen at least ten times. The V and J genes are TRBV5-6 and TRBJ1-6, with a possible D match to TRBD1 (5 bases). The CDR3 totals 13 residues. Germline CDR1 reads SGHDT; CDR2 reads YYEEEE. Trimming took off 2 bases at V and 7 bases at J, with 7 bases between the two ends. The chain's CDR3 is CASSFGGNSPLHF. CDR3 sequence (DNA): TGTGCCAGCAGCTTCGGGGGAAATTCACCCCTCCACTTT.